The present entry profiles one TCR beta chain with its context. Germline V lookup: CDR1 SGDLS, CDR2 YYNGEE. Trimming removed 3 bases from V and 0 bases from J; junction bases left unmatched: 2. The CDR3 runs 14 residues. This sample is part of a study of blood T cell repertoires in COVID-19. Study-wide context: The United States, Italy and Spain supplied acute and convalescent COVID-19 samples.

The assay was immunoSEQ multiplex PCR, and TCRdb's table has in-frame clones only and misses some. The sample shows about 240,000 clones, around 87% of them seen only once. This clonotype originated in a woman aged 65 to 85 with active or convalescent COVID-19. The source material was peripheral blood. The chain joins TRBV9 to TRBJ2-7, with 8 bases identical to TRBD1. CDR3 nucleotides: TGTGCCAGCAGCGAGGGGACAGGCTCCTACGAGCAGTACTTC. Translating gives CASSEGTGSYEQYF.